This T cell receptor beta chain was obtained from a study of PD-L1 blockade in urothelial cancer. Background on the study: Around 2014, patients got going on atezolizumab, taking 1,200 mg intravenously every 3 weeks. Patients had received 0 to 3 prior chemotherapy regimens. Timepoints chosen for blood analysis were 3 weeks (second dose) and 6 weeks after treatment start.

Germline V gene data show CDR1 as SGHRS and CDR2 as YFSETQ. Trimming removed 1 base at V and 8 bases at J, with 16 bases between. This CDR3 has 15 residues. Disease in patients was locally advanced or metastatic urothelial carcinoma. Using immunoSEQ multiplex PCR, the repertoire was profiled, and TCRdb retains in-frame clones only, with some absent. The table has under 120,000 clones, roughly 88% seen once; the top ten hold 2.4%. This rearrangement joins TRBV5-1 to TRBJ2-1, with D possibly TRBD1 on 5 matching bases. The receptor comes from a man in his forties or fifties with urothelial cancer. The sample was PBMCs, taken around atezolizumab (anti-PD-L1) treatment. The CDR3 bases are TGCGCCAGCAGCTTGCAGGGCGGCGCTTTGGATGAGCAGTTCTTC. This codes for CASSLQGGALDEQFF.